This is a list of T cell receptor beta chains from one sample in a study of identical twins. One entry per CDR3 protein results from TCRdb running MiXCR on the 5' RACE reads. The sample shows about 430,000 distinct CDR3 sequences, roughly 20% of them seen only once. The sequenced sample was naive T cells sorted from blood. The receptors shown here come from a man aged 50 or older in good health. Both conserved end residues are part of each CDR3. D genes are given only for firm matches. Clone size, where shown, is once, few, many, or a class for clones that have expanded.

clone_size d_call j_call v_call cdr3_aa cdr3_nt
few TRBD1 TRBJ1-2 TRBV5-4 CASSKDRGDYYGYTF TGTGCCAGCAGCAAGGACAGGGGCGACTATTATGGCTACACCTTC
few - TRBJ2-5 TRBV29-1 CSVGGHLKETQYF TGCAGCGTTGGTGGACACCTAAAAGAGACCCAGTACTTC
many - TRBJ2-6 TRBV28 CASSGDSGANVLTF TGTGCCAGCAGTGGGGATTCTGGGGCCAACGTCCTGACTTTC
few - TRBJ1-6 TRBV20-1 CSARVVPGVRNSPLHF TGCAGTGCTAGAGTGGTTCCAGGGGTCAGGAATTCACCCCTCCACTTT
many - TRBJ1-1 TRBV6-1 CASSPLGREAFF TGTGCCAGCAGTCCGCTCGGGCGTGAAGCTTTCTTT
few - TRBJ2-7 TRBV11-2 CASSLGQRSSYEQYF TGTGCCAGCAGCTTAGGACAGAGGAGCTCCTACGAGCAGTACTTC
- TRBD1 TRBJ2-1 TRBV4-3 CASSQDRQGYNEQFF TGCGCCAGCAGCCAAGATAGACAGGGGTACAATGAGCAGTTCTTC
few TRBD2 TRBJ2-3 TRBV5-6 CASSLDTEGGTQYF TGTGCCAGCAGCTTGGATACCGAGGGAGGGACGCAGTATTTT
few TRBD1 TRBJ2-7 TRBV11-2 CASSLDHGTGSFLYEQYF TGTGCCAGCAGCTTAGATCATGGGACAGGGAGTTTCCTCTACGAGCAGTACTTC
- TRBD1 TRBJ1-6 TRBV5-1 CASSLAGGRLGGISPLHF TGCGCCAGCAGCTTGGCAGGGGGCCGCCTAGGAGGTATTTCACCCCTCCACTTT
- - TRBJ1-2 TRBV6-2/TRBV6-3 CASGLNNYGYTF TGTGCCAGCGGCCTAAATAACTATGGCTACACCTTC
many - TRBJ2-2 TRBV5-1 CASCPGARDGELFF TGCGCCAGCTGCCCGGGGGCCCGGGACGGGGAGCTGTTTTTT
- - TRBJ2-7 TRBV4-3 CASSQDGGPGYEQYF TGCGCCAGCAGCCAAGATGGAGGACCGGGCTACGAGCAGTACTTC
once - TRBJ2-1 TRBV7-8 CAIRVTYNEQFF TGTGCCATCAGGGTCACTTACAATGAGCAGTTCTTC
many - TRBJ2-1 TRBV18 CASSPLADNEQFF TGTGCCAGCTCACCACTAGCCGACAATGAGCAGTTCTTC
- - TRBJ1-6 TRBV9 CASSVDPKAGSPLHF TGTGCCAGCAGCGTAGACCCCAAGGCGGGTTCACCCCTCCACTTT